This T cell receptor (beta chain) was sequenced for a study of cytomegalovirus exposure and HLA in healthy donors. About this clone itself: No antigen is known for it.

Study-wide results and caveats: For most TCR beta V segments, an earlier analysis put the productive rate at about 90% or about 30% of the time.

Nominally healthy donors provided the samples, though records likely missed some immune exposures. V was pared by 7 bases and J by 0 bases, with 11 bases between. This CDR3 comprises 15 residues. The V gene's germline CDR1 is SGHRS and CDR2 YFSETQ. The PCR contained 60 Vbeta and 13 Jbeta primers. Method: immunoSEQ multiplex PCR; TCRdb's copy keeps in-frame clones and lacks some. The data contain about 150,000 clones, roughly 10% of them singletons. The clonotype comes from a male donor in good health and CMV-seronegative. The sample consisted of PBMCs. The rearrangement uses TRBV5-1 and TRBJ2-6; tentative D call: TRBD1 (6 bases). This CDR3 is CASGPGASGANVLTF. In DNA form, the CDR3 reads TGCGCCAGCGGGCCAGGGGCCTCTGGGGCCAACGTCCTGACTTTC.